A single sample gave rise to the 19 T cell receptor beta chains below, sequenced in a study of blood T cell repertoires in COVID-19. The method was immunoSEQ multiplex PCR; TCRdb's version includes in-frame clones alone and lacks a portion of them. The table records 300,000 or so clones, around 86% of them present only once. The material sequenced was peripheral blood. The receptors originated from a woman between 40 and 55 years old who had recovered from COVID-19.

DNA for the CDR3: TGCGCCAGCAGCTCCGGGACAGGGGCGTCCCAAGAGACCCAGTACTTC. Amino acid sequence: CASSSGTGASQETQYF. The chain combines TRBV5-1 with TRBJ2-5; TRBD1 agrees at 10 bases. This CDR3 region has 16 residues. J lost 1 base, V lost 3 bases, and 6 bases had no gene match. From germline, CDR1 is SGHRS and CDR2 YFSETQ.

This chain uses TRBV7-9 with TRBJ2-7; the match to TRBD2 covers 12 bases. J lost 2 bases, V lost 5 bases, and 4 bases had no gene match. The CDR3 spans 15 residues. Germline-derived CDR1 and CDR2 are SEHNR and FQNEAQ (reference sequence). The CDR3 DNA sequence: TGTGCCAGCAGCCCACGGACTAGCGGGGCCTACGAGCAGTACTTC. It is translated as CASSPRTSGAYEQYF.

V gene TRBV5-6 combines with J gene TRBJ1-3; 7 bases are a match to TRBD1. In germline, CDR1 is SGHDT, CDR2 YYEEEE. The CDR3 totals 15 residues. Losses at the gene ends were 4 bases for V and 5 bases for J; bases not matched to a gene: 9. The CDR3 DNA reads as TGTGCCAGCAGCGGGCCGACAGGGATAAGAAACACCATATATTTT. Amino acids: CASSGPTGIRNTIYF.

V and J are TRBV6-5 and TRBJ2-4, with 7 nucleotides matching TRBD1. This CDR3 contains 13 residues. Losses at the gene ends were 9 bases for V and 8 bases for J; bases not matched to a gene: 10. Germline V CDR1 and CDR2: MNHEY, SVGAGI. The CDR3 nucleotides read TGTGCCAGGATTGACAGGGCGATGTACATTCAGTACTTC. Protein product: CARIDRAMYIQYF.

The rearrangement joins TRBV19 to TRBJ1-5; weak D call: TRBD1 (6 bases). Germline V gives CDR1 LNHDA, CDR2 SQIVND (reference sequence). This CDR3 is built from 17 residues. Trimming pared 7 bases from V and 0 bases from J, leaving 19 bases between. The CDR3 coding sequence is TGTGCCAGTACTATCGCCAGGGGTGGTAATAGCAATCAGCCCCAGCATTTT. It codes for CASTIARGGNSNQPQHF.

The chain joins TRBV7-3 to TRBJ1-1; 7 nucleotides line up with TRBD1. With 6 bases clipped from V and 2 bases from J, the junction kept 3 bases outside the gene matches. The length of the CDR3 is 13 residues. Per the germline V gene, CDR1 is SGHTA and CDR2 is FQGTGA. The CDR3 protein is CASSGGGNTEAFF. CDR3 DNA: TGTGCCAGCAGTGGAGGGGGCAACACTGAAGCTTTCTTT.

CDR3 sequence (DNA): TGCGCCAGCAGCTTACAGGGGGCCGACCCAAAACTGTTTTTT. Translated, it gives CASSLQGADPKLFF. The chain joins TRBV4-1 to TRBJ1-4; 9 nucleotides align to TRBD1. The CDR3 sequence is 14 residues long. Germline V gene lookup returns CDR1 MGHRA and CDR2 YSYEKL. J gave up 10 bases and V 5 bases, and 8 bases lay outside the gene matches.

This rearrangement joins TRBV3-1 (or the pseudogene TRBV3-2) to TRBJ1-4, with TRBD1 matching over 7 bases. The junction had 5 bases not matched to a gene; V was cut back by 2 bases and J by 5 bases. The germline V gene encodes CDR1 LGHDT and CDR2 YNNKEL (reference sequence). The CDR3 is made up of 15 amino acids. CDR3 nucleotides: TGTGCCAGCAGCCAATGGGACAGCGGCAATGAAAAACTGTTTTTT. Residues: CASSQWDSGNEKLFF.

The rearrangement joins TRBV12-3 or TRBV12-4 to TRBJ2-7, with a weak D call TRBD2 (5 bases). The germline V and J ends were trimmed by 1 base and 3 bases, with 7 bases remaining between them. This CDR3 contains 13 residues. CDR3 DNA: TGTGCCAGCAGTTTAGGGACTGACTACGAGCAGTACTTC. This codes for CASSLGTDYEQYF.

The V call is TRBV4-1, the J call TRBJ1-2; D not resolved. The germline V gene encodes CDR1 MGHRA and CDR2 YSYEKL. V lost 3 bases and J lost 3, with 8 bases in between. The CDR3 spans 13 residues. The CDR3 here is CASSQSVYYGYTF. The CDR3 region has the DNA TGCGCCAGCAGCCAGAGCGTATACTATGGCTACACCTTC.

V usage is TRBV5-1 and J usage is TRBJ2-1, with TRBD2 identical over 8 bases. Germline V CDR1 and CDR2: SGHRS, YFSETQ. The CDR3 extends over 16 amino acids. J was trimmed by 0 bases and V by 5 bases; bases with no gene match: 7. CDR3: CASRLTSGSSYNEQFF. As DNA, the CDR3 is TGCGCCAGCAGACTCACTAGCGGTAGCTCCTACAATGAGCAGTTCTTC. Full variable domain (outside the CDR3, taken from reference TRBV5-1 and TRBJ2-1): KAGVTQTPRYLIKTRGQQVTLSCSPISGHRSVSWYQQTPGQGLQFLFEYFSETQRNKGNFPGRFSGRQFSNSRSEMNVSTLELGDSALYLCASRLTSGSSYNEQFFGPGTRLTVL.

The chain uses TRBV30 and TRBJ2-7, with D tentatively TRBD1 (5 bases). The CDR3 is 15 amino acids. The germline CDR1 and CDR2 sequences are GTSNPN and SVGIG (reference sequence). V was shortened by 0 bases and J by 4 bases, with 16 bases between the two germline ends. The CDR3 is CAWSVLGQLSYEQYF. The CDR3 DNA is TGTGCCTGGAGTGTACTGGGGCAGCTTAGTTACGAGCAGTACTTC.

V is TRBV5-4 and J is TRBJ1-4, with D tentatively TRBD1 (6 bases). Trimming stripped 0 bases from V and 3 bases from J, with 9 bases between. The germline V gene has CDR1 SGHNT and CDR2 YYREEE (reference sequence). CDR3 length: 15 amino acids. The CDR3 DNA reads TGTGCCAGCAGCTTGGCGTCAGGGGCTAATGAAAAACTGTTTTTT. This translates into CASSLASGANEKLFF.

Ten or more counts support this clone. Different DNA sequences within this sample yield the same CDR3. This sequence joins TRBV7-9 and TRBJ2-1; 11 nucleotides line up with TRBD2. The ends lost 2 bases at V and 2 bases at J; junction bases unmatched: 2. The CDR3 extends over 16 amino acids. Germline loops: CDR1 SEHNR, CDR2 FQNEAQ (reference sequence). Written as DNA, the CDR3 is TGTGCCAGCAGCTTATCACTAGCGGGGGCCTACAATGAGCAGTTCTTC. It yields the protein CASSLSLAGAYNEQFF.

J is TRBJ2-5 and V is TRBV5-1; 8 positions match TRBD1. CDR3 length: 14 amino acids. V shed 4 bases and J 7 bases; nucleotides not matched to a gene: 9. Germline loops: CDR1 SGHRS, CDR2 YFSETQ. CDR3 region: CASSPSQGGATQYF. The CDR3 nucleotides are TGCGCCAGCAGCCCTTCACAGGGGGGAGCGACCCAGTACTTC.

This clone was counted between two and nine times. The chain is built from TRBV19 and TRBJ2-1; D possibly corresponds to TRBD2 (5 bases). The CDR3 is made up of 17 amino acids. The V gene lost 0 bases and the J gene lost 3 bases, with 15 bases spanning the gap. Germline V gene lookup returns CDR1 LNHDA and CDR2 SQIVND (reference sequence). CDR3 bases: TGTGCCAGTAGTATAGATTTCCGGGAAGGGCTCTACAATGAGCAGTTCTTC. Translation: CASSIDFREGLYNEQFF.

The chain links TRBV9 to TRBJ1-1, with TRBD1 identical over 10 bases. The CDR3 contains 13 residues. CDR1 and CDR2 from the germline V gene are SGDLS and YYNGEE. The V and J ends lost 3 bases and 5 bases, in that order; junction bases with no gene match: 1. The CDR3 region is CASSGQGATEAFF. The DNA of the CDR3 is TGTGCCAGCAGCGGACAGGGGGCGACTGAAGCTTTCTTT.

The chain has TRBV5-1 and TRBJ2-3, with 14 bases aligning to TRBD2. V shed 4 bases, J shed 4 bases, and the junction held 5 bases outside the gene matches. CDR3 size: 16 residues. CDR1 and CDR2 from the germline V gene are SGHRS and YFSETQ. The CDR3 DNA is TGCGCCAGCAGCCGGACTAGCGGGGGGCCTGCAGATACGCAGTATTTT. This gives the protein CASSRTSGGPADTQYF.

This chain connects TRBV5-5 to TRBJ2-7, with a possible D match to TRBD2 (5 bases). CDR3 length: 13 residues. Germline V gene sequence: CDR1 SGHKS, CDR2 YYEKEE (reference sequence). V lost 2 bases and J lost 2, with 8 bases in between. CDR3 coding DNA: TGTGCCAGCAGCTTACGAGGGACCTACGAGCAGTACTTC. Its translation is CASSLRGTYEQYF.